A single sample gave rise to the 9 T cell receptor beta chains below, sequenced in a study of blood T cell repertoires in COVID-19. The method was immunoSEQ multiplex PCR; TCRdb's version includes in-frame clones alone and lacks a portion of them. The table records about 80,000 clones, approximately 88% of them present only once. The sequencing sample was made of peripheral blood. These receptors were taken from a woman aged 80 or over with acute or convalescent COVID-19.

The chain links TRBV5-1 to TRBJ1-1; 11 nucleotides agree with TRBD1. The ends lost 3 bases at V and 5 bases at J; junction bases unmatched: 6. In germline, CDR1 is SGHRS, CDR2 YFSETQ. There are 15 residues in the CDR3. CDR3 residues: CASSSDRGLKTEAFF. The CDR3 DNA reads TGCGCCAGCAGCTCGGACAGGGGGCTTAAGACTGAAGCTTTCTTT.

The chain links TRBV29-1 to TRBJ1-1; TRBD1 matches at 8 bases. The CDR3 consists of 13 residues. With V trimmed by 6 bases and J by 1 base, 4 bases remained unmatched. CDR1 is SQVTM, CDR2 ANQGSEA, per germline. The CDR3 DNA follows: TGCAGCGTAATGGACAGGGCGAACACTGAAGCTTTCTTT. It is translated as CSVMDRANTEAFF.

The genes are TRBV5-1 and TRBJ1-3; D perhaps matches TRBD1 (6 bases). Deletions cut 0 bases from V and 8 bases from J, with 15 bases between. The CDR3 sequence is 15 residues long. CDR1 is SGHRS, CDR2 YFSETQ, per germline. CDR3 in amino acids: CASSLVGTSWDTIYF. The CDR3 region has the DNA TGCGCCAGCAGCTTGGTAGGGACAAGTTGGGACACCATATATTTT. Supplemented by reference TRBV5-1 and TRBJ1-3, the full variable domain reads KAGVTQTPRYLIKTRGQQVTLSCSPISGHRSVSWYQQTPGQGLQFLFEYFSETQRNKGNFPGRFSGRQFSNSRSEMNVSTLELGDSALYLCASSLVGTSWDTIYFGEGSWLTVV.

The CDR3 sequence: CASSYYQDEQFF. CDR3 in DNA: TGTGCCAGCAGTTATTACCAGGATGAGCAGTTCTTC. V and J are TRBV6-2 or TRBV6-3 and TRBJ2-1; no firm D call. The CDR3 has 12 amino acids. CDR1 and CDR2 (germline): MNHEY, SVGEGT. Trimming took 3 bases from V and 8 from J, leaving 8 bases between them.

The chain is built from TRBV7-2 and TRBJ1-6; no definite D call. Germline V gene data show CDR1 as SGHTA and CDR2 as FQGNSA. The length of the CDR3 is 15 residues. Between the trimmed V and J ends, which lost 1 base and 6 bases, there was a span of 10 bases. Here the CDR3 reads CASSLVSKLNSPLHF. The CDR3 nucleotides are TGTGCCAGCAGCTTAGTTTCCAAACTTAATTCACCCCTCCACTTT.

V and J are TRBV7-9 and TRBJ2-5; D gene uncertain. V lost 5 bases, J lost 2 bases, and 9 bases lay in between. CDR1 and CDR2 from the germline V gene are SEHNR and FQNEAQ (reference sequence). This CDR3 is built from 13 residues. CDR3 DNA sequence: TGTGCCAGCAGCCGGGTCCAGCAAGAGACCCAGTACTTC. Translated: CASSRVQQETQYF.

The V gene is TRBV3-1 (or the pseudogene TRBV3-2), the J gene TRBJ1-5, with D tentatively TRBD1 (6 bases). This CDR3 is built from 14 residues. V shed 5 bases and J shed 6 bases, with 14 bases lying between them. The germline V gene encodes CDR1 LGHDT and CDR2 YNNKEL (reference sequence). The CDR3 region has the DNA TGTGCCAGCAGCGGGGGACACTCCCGTCAGCCCCAGCATTTT. Protein sequence: CASSGGHSRQPQHF.

The rearrangement joins TRBV7-9 to TRBJ2-1, with a weak D call TRBD1 (5 bases). In germline, CDR1 is SEHNR, CDR2 FQNEAQ (reference sequence). Trimming took off 8 bases at V and 8 bases at J, with 13 bases between the two ends. This CDR3 is built from 12 residues. The CDR3 DNA sequence: TGTGCCAGCGTTGGGGCAATGCATGAGCAGTTCTTC. Protein sequence: CASVGAMHEQFF.

This clone appeared a single time. The chain recombines TRBV7-6 with TRBJ2-1; 7 bases align to TRBD1. With V trimmed by 0 bases and J by 0 bases, 2 bases remained unmatched. The CDR3 covers 16 residues. Germline lookup yields CDR1 SGHVS and CDR2 FNYEAQ. In nucleotides, the CDR3 is TGTGCCAGCAGCTTAGCGGCAGGGGGCTCCTACAATGAGCAGTTCTTC. Translating gives CASSLAAGGSYNEQFF.